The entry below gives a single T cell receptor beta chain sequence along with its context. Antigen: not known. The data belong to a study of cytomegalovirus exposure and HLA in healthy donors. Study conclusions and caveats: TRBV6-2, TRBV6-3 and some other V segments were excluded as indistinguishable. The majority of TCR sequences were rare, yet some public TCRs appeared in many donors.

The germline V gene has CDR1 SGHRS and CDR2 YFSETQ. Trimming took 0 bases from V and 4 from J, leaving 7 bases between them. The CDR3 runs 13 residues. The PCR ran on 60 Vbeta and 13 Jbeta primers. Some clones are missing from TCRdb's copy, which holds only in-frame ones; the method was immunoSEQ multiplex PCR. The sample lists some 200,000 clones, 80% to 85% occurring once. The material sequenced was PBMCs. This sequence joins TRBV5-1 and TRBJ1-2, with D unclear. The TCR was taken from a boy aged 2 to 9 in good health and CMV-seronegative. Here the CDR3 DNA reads TGCGCCAGCAGCTTGGGGGCGTCCTATGGCTACACCTTC. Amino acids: CASSLGASYGYTF.